Below are 30 T cell receptor beta chains sequenced from a single sample in a study of cytomegalovirus exposure and HLA in healthy donors. Sequencing was performed with immunoSEQ multiplex PCR; in TCRdb, only in-frame clones are kept and a portion is missing. The sample carries about 64,000 clones, 85% to 95% recorded once. Sequenced sample: PBMCs. These receptors all stem from a woman aged 18-29 years in good health and CMV-seropositive.

The rearrangement uses TRBV5-4 and TRBJ2-3, with 11 bases aligning to TRBD2. V shed 3 bases and J 2 bases; nucleotides not matched to a gene: 5. Germline V gene data show CDR1 as SGHNT and CDR2 as YYREEE (reference sequence). The CDR3 sequence is 16 residues long. Written as DNA, the CDR3 is TGTGCCAGCAGCTCCTCTAGCGGGAGGTCCACAGATACGCAGTATTTT. It encodes CASSSSSGRSTDTQYF.

This clone was seen only a few times. The J gene is TRBJ1-2, the V gene TRBV2, with unresolved D. Trimming pared 6 bases from V and 0 bases from J, leaving 14 bases between. The CDR3 spans 15 residues. CDR1 SNHLY and CDR2 FYNNEI come from the germline V gene. CDR3 sequence (DNA): TGTGCCAGCAGAACACCGAATCCGACTAACTATGGCTACACCTTC. This gives the protein CASRTPNPTNYGYTF.

V is TRBV27 and J is TRBJ2-7, with TRBD2 matching over 9 bases. CDR1 and CDR2 (germline): MNHEY, SMNVEV (reference sequence). Trimming took 5 bases from V and 3 from J; bases not matched to a gene: 5. The CDR3 runs 14 residues. In nucleotides, the CDR3 is TGTGCCAGCAGTAAGACTAGCGGAAACTACGAGCAGTACTTC. The encoded protein is CASSKTSGNYEQYF.

The chain joins TRBV15 to TRBJ2-2; D might be TRBD2 (6 bases). Trimming removed 2 bases at V and 3 bases at J, with 10 bases between. From germline, CDR1 is LNHNV and CDR2 YYDKDF (reference sequence). CDR3 length: 15 residues. The CDR3 sequence: CATSRSSAYTGELFF. As DNA, the CDR3 is TGTGCCACCAGCAGATCTAGCGCCTACACCGGGGAGCTGTTTTTT.

V gene TRBV11-2 combines with J gene TRBJ1-1; 8 bases fit TRBD1. V trimming: 3 bases; J trimming: 4 bases; junction bases outside the gene matches: 4. Germline V gene data show CDR1 as SGHAT and CDR2 as FQNNGV. This CDR3 is built from 14 residues. CDR3 DNA sequence: TGTGCCAGCAGCTTCGAGGACAGGGTCACTGAAGCTTTCTTT. Translated: CASSFEDRVTEAFF.

This rearrangement joins TRBV2 to TRBJ2-7, with 9 bases lining up with TRBD2. The CDR3 length is 15 residues. Per the germline V gene, CDR1 is SNHLY and CDR2 is FYNNEI. V lost 6 bases, J lost 3 bases, and 9 bases stayed unmatched. The DNA for the CDR3 is TGTGCCAGCAGCCGCCAAGCGGGGGGCATCTACGAGCAGTACTTC. The encoded protein is CASSRQAGGIYEQYF.

This clone appeared a few times. The chain has TRBV4-3 and TRBJ1-5; possibly TRBD1 for D (6 bases). Per germline, CDR1 LGHNA and CDR2 YSLEER. The length of the CDR3 is 14 residues. The germline V and J ends were trimmed by 2 bases and 6 bases, with 11 bases remaining between them. The CDR3 sequence: CASSQNRAAQPQHF. CDR3 coding DNA: TGCGCCAGCAGCCAAAACAGGGCGGCTCAGCCCCAGCATTTT.

The V call is TRBV7-9, the J call TRBJ1-1, with 9 bases matching TRBD1. CDR1 and CDR2 (germline): SEHNR, FQNEAQ (reference sequence). V dropped 5 bases and J dropped 2; count of bases not matched to a gene: 12. This CDR3 contains 17 residues. The CDR3 sequence is CASSGVPGQGINTEAFF. The CDR3 nucleotides read TGTGCCAGCAGCGGCGTCCCGGGACAGGGAATAAACACTGAAGCTTTCTTT.

The chain is built from TRBV19 and TRBJ2-7, with D maybe TRBD1 (7 bases). CDR1 is LNHDA and CDR2 is SQIVND in the germline V gene (reference sequence). CDR3 size: 14 residues. V dropped 7 bases and J dropped 2 bases, with 15 bases sitting between them. The CDR3 DNA follows: TGTGCCAGTACCAACACAGGGGAGGCCTACGAGCAGTACTTC. It is translated as CASTNTGEAYEQYF.

J is TRBJ2-1 and V is TRBV5-1, with 8 bases matching TRBD2. The V gene end was trimmed by 4 bases and the J gene end by 4 bases; junction bases not matched to a gene: 10. The CDR3 is 16 residues long. Per germline, CDR1 SGHRS and CDR2 YFSETQ. Written as DNA, the CDR3 is TGCGCCAGCAGCCTAACCCGGGAGGGGAGTTACAATGAGCAGTTCTTC. Translated: CASSLTREGSYNEQFF.

V gene TRBV28 combines with J gene TRBJ2-1; 9 bases fit TRBD2. With 5 bases clipped from V and 3 bases from J, the junction kept 20 bases outside the gene matches. CDR1 and CDR2 from the germline V gene are MDHEN and SYDVKM. This CDR3 spans 20 amino acids. The CDR3 DNA follows: TGTGCCAGCAGTCCATATACAACGCCGACTAGCGGACTTAGCTACAATGAGCAGTTCTTC. Translated: CASSPYTTPTSGLSYNEQFF.

The CDR3 region is CASSSTSGGRGEQFF. For the CDR3, the DNA is TGTGCCAGCAGCTCGACTAGCGGGGGACGGGGGGAGCAGTTCTTC. The chain has TRBV11-3 and TRBJ2-1; 12 positions match TRBD2. CDR3 length: 15 residues. Germline V CDR1 and CDR2: SGHNT, YENEEA. The V segment lost 4 bases and the J segment 10 bases; nucleotides outside the gene matches: 8.

The chain is built from TRBV28 and TRBJ1-5, with D possibly TRBD1 on 5 matching bases. The germline V gene has CDR1 MDHEN and CDR2 SYDVKM. Trimming cost V 4 bases and J 3 bases, with 19 bases left between them. The CDR3 loop spans 17 amino acids. The CDR3 loop reads CASSSPIEGHHNQPQHF. The CDR3 region has the DNA TGTGCCAGCAGTTCCCCCATCGAAGGACACCACAATCAGCCCCAGCATTTT.

This sequence joins TRBV7-2 and TRBJ1-1, with 10 bases matching TRBD1. The CDR3 totals 15 residues. Losses at the gene ends were 4 bases for V and 6 bases for J; bases not matched to a gene: 8. Germline V gene data show CDR1 as SGHTA and CDR2 as FQGNSA. DNA of the CDR3: TGTGCCAGCAGCTCGAGACAGGGGGCTATTGCTGAAGCTTTCTTT. The encoded protein is CASSSRQGAIAEAFF.

The rearrangement joins TRBV7-2 to TRBJ2-5, with D tentatively TRBD1 (6 bases). Germline V gene lookup returns CDR1 SGHTA and CDR2 FQGNSA. Trimming cost V 1 base and J 4 bases, with 10 bases left between them. This CDR3 has 14 residues. The CDR3 bases are TGTGCCAGCAGCTTAGAGGCAGGGGTAGAGACCCAGTACTTC. This translates into CASSLEAGVETQYF.

This chain joins TRBV28 and TRBJ2-7; D might be TRBD1 (5 bases). Trimming removed 3 bases at V and 3 bases at J, with 12 bases between. The V gene's germline CDR1 is MDHEN and CDR2 SYDVKM. This CDR3 spans 14 amino acids. The CDR3 DNA sequence: TGTGCCAGCAGTTTTAGGGGTCATCGCTACGAGCAGTACTTC. Translating gives CASSFRGHRYEQYF.

This clone was picked up one time. The rearrangement uses TRBV27 and TRBJ2-1; the D gene is possibly TRBD1 (6 bases). The CDR3 length is 16 residues. The V and J ends lost 2 bases and 3 bases respectively, with 14 bases between them. Germline values: CDR1 MNHEY, CDR2 SMNVEV (reference sequence). The CDR3 sequence is CASSLQRQEIYNEQFF. For the CDR3, the DNA is TGTGCCAGCAGTTTACAAAGACAGGAAATCTACAATGAGCAGTTCTTC.

This chain links TRBV9 with TRBJ1-5; 8 bases map to TRBD1. Germline CDR1 SGDLS, CDR2 YYNGEE. J lost 7 bases, V lost 2 bases, and 2 bases had no gene match. This CDR3 is 13 amino acids long. The CDR3 sequence is CASSVTGEQPQHF. The CDR3 DNA reads TGTGCCAGCAGCGTGACAGGGGAACAGCCCCAGCATTTT.

The rearrangement joins TRBV11-2 to TRBJ2-3, with 13 bases identical to TRBD2. Germline V gives CDR1 SGHAT, CDR2 FQNNGV. This CDR3 comprises 19 residues. V was pared by 5 bases and J by 6 bases, with 17 bases of the junction left unmatched. The CDR3 is CASSPPTSGRPRGVDTQYF. The CDR3 nucleotides read TGTGCCAGCAGCCCACCGACTAGCGGGAGGCCCCGGGGCGTGGATACGCAGTATTTT.

In the case of this clone: Other nucleotide sequences in the sample specify the same CDR3. This chain uses TRBV5-6 with TRBJ1-3; a possible D gene is TRBD1 (5 bases). With 2 bases removed from V and 4 bases from J, the gap between germline ends came to 13 bases. Germline-derived CDR1 and CDR2 are SGHDT and YYEEEE. The CDR3 is made up of 15 amino acids. The CDR3 DNA is TGTGCCAGCAGCTTCGGGGGTGCTTCGGGAAACACCATATATTTT. Protein product: CASSFGGASGNTIYF.

This clone was seen just once. This chain uses TRBV5-1 with TRBJ2-2; 14 positions agree with TRBD2. CDR1 is SGHRS, CDR2 YFSETQ, per germline. CDR3 size: 17 residues. Trimming cost V 4 bases and J 8 bases; bases outside gene matches: 10. The CDR3 sequence is CASSAGLAGGRTGELFF. The CDR3 nucleotides are TGCGCCAGCAGCGCCGGACTAGCGGGAGGACGAACAGGGGAGCTGTTTTTT.

The chain uses TRBV10-1 and TRBJ1-1, with a weak D call TRBD1 (6 bases). The CDR3 runs 15 residues. Germline values: CDR1 WNHNN, CDR2 SYGVQD (reference sequence). Between the trimmed V and J ends, which lost 2 bases and 5 bases, there was a span of 15 bases. This CDR3 is CASSEHIGGATEAFF. The DNA of the CDR3 is TGCGCCAGCAGTGAGCACATAGGGGGGGCTACTGAAGCTTTCTTT.

About this clone: At one of its ends the junction is not consistent with the germline gene, which may arise from a read error. The chain links TRBV7-7 to TRBJ2-1, with 10 bases that match TRBD1. This CDR3 has 18 amino acids. Germline loops: CDR1 SSHAT, CDR2 FNYEAQ (reference sequence). This CDR3 reads CASSHQAVGTGVSREQFF. For the CDR3, the DNA is TGTGCTAGCAGCCACCAGGCTGTCGGGACAGGGGTTTCACGGGAGCAGTTCTTC.

The chain employs TRBV28 and TRBJ2-7; TRBD1 agrees at 9 bases. Germline assignment: CDR1 MDHEN and CDR2 SYDVKM. Trimming took 8 bases from V and 2 from J; bases not matched to a gene: 7. This CDR3 comprises 14 residues. CDR3 loop: CASLTGTGPYEQYF. The CDR3 DNA follows: TGTGCCAGCCTCACCGGGACAGGGCCCTACGAGCAGTACTTC.

This rearrangement joins TRBV11-1 to TRBJ1-4; 7 bases align to TRBD1. Germline V gene data show CDR1 as SGHAT and CDR2 as FQDESV (reference sequence). After removal of 5 bases from V and 6 bases from J, the junction contained 6 bases not matched to a gene. The CDR3 spans 14 residues. CDR3 protein: CASSRQGVYEKLFF. DNA of the CDR3: TGTGCCAGCAGCCGACAGGGCGTCTATGAAAAACTGTTTTTT.

The V call is TRBV5-1, the J call TRBJ1-2; D possibly corresponds to TRBD1 (5 bases). The germline gives CDR1 SGHRS, CDR2 YFSETQ. This CDR3 is built from 19 residues. Trimming shortened V by 0 bases and J by 7 bases, and 28 bases separated the two germline ends. Here the CDR3 DNA reads TGCGCCAGCAGCTTGGCCGGTAGGGGAGGTTCGCTTGATTGGGGTGGCTACACCTTC. Encoded protein: CASSLAGRGGSLDWGGYTF.

The J gene is TRBJ2-2, the V gene TRBV7-9; 9 positions agree with TRBD1. CDR3 length equals 17 residues. V shed 5 bases and J 5 bases; nucleotides not matched to a gene: 12. Germline CDR1 reads SEHNR; CDR2 reads FQNEAQ (reference sequence). CDR3 amino acids: CASSGPGQGGPTGELFF. CDR3 nucleotide sequence: TGTGCCAGCAGCGGACCGGGACAGGGTGGGCCTACCGGGGAGCTGTTTTTT. Together with reference TRBV7-9 and TRBJ2-2, the CDR3 gives the full variable domain: DTGVSQNPRHKITKRGQNVTFRCDPISEHNRLYWYRQTLGQGPEFLTYFQNEAQLEKSRLLSDRFSAERPKGSFSTLEIQRTEQGDSAMYLCASSGPGQGGPTGELFFGEGSRLTVL.

V usage is TRBV6-5 and J usage is TRBJ1-2, with TRBD1 as a possible D gene (6 bases). In germline, CDR1 is MNHEY, CDR2 SVGAGI. CDR3 length: 13 residues. V lost 0 bases and J lost 4, with 6 bases in between. The CDR3 is CASSYSTGYGYTF. CDR3 bases: TGTGCCAGCAGTTACTCGACAGGCTATGGCTACACCTTC.

V is TRBV28 and J is TRBJ2-7, with 9 nucleotides matching TRBD1. Germline CDR1 reads MDHEN; CDR2 reads SYDVKM. V lost 3 bases, J lost 1 base, and 7 bases stayed unmatched. CDR3 length: 16 residues. The CDR3 protein is CASSFIIQGASYEQYF. DNA of the CDR3: TGTGCCAGCAGTTTTATCATACAGGGGGCTTCCTACGAGCAGTACTTC.

In its sample, this clone was seen once. The chain links TRBV5-1 to TRBJ2-2, with a possible D match to TRBD1 (6 bases). The CDR3 covers 16 residues. V was trimmed by 4 bases and J by 1 base, leaving 14 bases between them. CDR1 is SGHRS, CDR2 YFSETQ, per germline. The CDR3, as DNA: TGCGCCAGCAGCCCGAGGGGGACCCTGAACACCGGGGAGCTGTTTTTT. Its translation: CASSPRGTLNTGELFF.